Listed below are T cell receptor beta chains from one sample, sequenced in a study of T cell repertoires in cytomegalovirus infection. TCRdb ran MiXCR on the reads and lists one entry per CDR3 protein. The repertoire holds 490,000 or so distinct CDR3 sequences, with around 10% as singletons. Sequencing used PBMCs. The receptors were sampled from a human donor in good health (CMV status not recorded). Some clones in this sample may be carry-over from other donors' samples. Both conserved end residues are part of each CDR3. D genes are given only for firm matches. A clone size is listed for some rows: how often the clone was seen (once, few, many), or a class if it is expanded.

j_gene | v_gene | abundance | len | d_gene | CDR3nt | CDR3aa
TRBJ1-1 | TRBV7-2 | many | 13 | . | TGTGCCAGCAGCTTAATCGGACCCAGGCAAGCTTTCTTT | CASSLIGPRQAFF
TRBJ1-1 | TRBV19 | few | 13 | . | TGTGCCAGCAGGACCCCACTGGGAGTTGAAGCTTTCTTT | CASRTPLGVEAFF
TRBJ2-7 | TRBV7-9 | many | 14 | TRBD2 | TGTGCCAGCAGCCAGCTCGGGGGGAACTACGAGCAGTACTTC | CASSQLGGNYEQYF
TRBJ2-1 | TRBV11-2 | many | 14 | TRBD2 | TGTGCCAGCAGCCCTCCCACTAGCGGCGGTGAGCAGTTCTTC | CASSPPTSGGEQFF
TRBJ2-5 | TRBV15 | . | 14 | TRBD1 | TGTGCCACCAGCAGACAGGGGGCTTGGGAGACCCAGTACTTC | CATSRQGAWETQYF
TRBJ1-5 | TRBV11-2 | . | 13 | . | TGTGCCAGCAGCTCCACCCCCACTTTGGCCCAGCATTTT | CASSSTPTLAQHF
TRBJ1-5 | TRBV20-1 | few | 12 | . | TGCAGTGCTCTTCGGGGCGATCAGCCCCAGCATTTT | CSALRGDQPQHF
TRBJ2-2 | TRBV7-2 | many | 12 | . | TGTGCCAGCACCGAAGGGTTGTTGGAGCTGTTTTTT | CASTEGLLELFF
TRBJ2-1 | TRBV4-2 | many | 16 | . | TGTGCCAGCAGCCAAGAAGAGGCGGGATACTACAATGAGCAGTTCTTC | CASSQEEAGYYNEQFF
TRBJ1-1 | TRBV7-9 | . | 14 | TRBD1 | TGTGCCAGCAGTTACGGGACAGGGGTCACTGAAGCTTTCTTT | CASSYGTGVTEAFF
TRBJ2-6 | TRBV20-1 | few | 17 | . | TGCAGTGCTAGTAATCACCGGGAACGGACTGGGGCCAACGTCCTGACTTTC | CSASNHRERTGANVLTF
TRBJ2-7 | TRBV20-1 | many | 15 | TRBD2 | TGCAGTGCTAGAGACCTAGCGGGAGGGACGTACGAGCAGTACTTC | CSARDLAGGTYEQYF
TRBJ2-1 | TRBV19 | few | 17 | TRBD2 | TGTGCCAGTAGTTTTCGACTAGCGGGAGGTTCCTCGGATGAGCAGTTCTTC | CASSFRLAGGSSDEQFF
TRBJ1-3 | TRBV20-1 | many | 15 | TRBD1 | TGCAGTGCTGGCCCAGGGGGCGCACCTGGAAACACCATATATTTT | CSAGPGGAPGNTIYF
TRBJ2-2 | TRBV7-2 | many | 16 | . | TGTGCCAGCAGCTTTGGACTTTCCCCTCACACCGGGGAGCTGTTTTTT | CASSFGLSPHTGELFF
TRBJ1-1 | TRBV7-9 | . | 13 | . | TGTGCCAGCAGCGCCTATGAGGGAACTGAAGCTTTCTTT | CASSAYEGTEAFF
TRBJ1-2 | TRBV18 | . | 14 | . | TGTGCCAGCTCACCAGAAACGTTTAACTATGGCTACACCTTC | CASSPETFNYGYTF
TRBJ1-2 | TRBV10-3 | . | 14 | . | TGTGCCATCAGTGAGTCAGCTCAGAACTATGGCTACACCTTC | CAISESAQNYGYTF
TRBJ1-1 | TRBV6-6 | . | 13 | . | TGTGCCAGCAGTTACGTGACGAACACTGAAGCTTTCTTT | CASSYVTNTEAFF
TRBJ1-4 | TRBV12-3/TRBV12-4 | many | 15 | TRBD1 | TGTGCCAGCAGTTCGAACAGGGGTGCTAATGAAAAACTGTTTTTT | CASSSNRGANEKLFF
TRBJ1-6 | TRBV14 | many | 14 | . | TGTGCCAGCAGCCAAGATCTAACAGGTTCACCCCTCCACTTT | CASSQDLTGSPLHF
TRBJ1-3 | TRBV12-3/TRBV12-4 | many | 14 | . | TGTGCCAGCACCCCTGGGAGGGCCGGAAACACCATATATTTT | CASTPGRAGNTIYF